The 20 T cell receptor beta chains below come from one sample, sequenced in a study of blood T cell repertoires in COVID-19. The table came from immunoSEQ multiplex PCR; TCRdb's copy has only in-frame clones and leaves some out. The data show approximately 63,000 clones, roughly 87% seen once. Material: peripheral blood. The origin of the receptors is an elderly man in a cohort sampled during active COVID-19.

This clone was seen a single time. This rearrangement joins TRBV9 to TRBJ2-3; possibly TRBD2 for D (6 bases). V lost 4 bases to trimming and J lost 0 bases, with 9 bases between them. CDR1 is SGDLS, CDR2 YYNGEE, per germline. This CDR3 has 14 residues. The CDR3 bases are TGTGCCAGCAGCATTAGCGGTAGCACAGATACGCAGTATTTT. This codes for CASSISGSTDTQYF.

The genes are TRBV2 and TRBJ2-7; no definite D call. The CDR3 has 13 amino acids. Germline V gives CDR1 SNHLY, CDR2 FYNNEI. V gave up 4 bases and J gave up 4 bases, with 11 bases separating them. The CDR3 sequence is CASSGRGRYEQYF. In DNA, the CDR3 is TGTGCCAGCAGTGGAAGAGGTAGATACGAGCAGTACTTC.

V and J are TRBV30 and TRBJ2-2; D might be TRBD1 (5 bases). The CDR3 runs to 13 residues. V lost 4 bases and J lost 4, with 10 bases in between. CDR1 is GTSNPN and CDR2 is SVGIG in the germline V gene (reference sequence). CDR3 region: CAWTQGGTGELFF. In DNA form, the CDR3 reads TGTGCCTGGACCCAGGGTGGCACCGGGGAGCTGTTTTTT.

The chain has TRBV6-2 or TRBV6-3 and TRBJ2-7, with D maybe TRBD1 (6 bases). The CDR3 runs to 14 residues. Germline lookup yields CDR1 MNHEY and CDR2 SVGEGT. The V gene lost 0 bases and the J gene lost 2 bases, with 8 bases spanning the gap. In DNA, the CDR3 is TGTGCCAGCAGTTACTCGACAGGAGCCTACGAGCAGTACTTC. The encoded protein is CASSYSTGAYEQYF.

DNA for the CDR3: TGCGCCAGCAGCACCGGACTCCCCTACGAGCAGTACTTC. It yields the protein CASSTGLPYEQYF. V gene TRBV5-1 combines with J gene TRBJ2-7; tentative D call: TRBD2 (5 bases). Between the trimmed V and J ends, which lost 4 bases and 2 bases, there was a span of 10 bases. The CDR3 extends over 13 amino acids. The germline gives CDR1 SGHRS, CDR2 YFSETQ. The full variable domain, with the rest looked up from reference TRBV5-1 and TRBJ2-7, is KAGVTQTPRYLIKTRGQQVTLSCSPISGHRSVSWYQQTPGQGLQFLFEYFSETQRNKGNFPGRFSGRQFSNSRSEMNVSTLELGDSALYLCASSTGLPYEQYFGPGTRLTVT.

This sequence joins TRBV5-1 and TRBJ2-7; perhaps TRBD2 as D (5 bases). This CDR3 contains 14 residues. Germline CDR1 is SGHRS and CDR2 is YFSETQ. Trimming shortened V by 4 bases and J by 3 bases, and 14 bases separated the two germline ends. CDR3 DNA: TGCGCCAGCAGCATATCCCCAGGACTCTACGAGCAGTACTTC. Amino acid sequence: CASSISPGLYEQYF. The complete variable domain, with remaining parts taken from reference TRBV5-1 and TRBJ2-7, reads KAGVTQTPRYLIKTRGQQVTLSCSPISGHRSVSWYQQTPGQGLQFLFEYFSETQRNKGNFPGRFSGRQFSNSRSEMNVSTLELGDSALYLCASSISPGLYEQYFGPGTRLTVT.

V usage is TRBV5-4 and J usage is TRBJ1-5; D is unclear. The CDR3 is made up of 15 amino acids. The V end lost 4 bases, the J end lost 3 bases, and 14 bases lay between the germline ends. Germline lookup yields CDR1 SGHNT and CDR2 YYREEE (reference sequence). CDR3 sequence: CASSLLPGVNQPQHF. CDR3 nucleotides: TGTGCCAGCAGCCTGTTACCGGGAGTCAATCAGCCCCAGCATTTT. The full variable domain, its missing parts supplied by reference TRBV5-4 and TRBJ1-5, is ETGVTQSPTHLIKTRGQQVTLRCSSQSGHNTVSWYQQALGQGPQFIFQYYREEENGRGNFPPRFSGLQFPNYSSELNVNALELDDSALYLCASSLLPGVNQPQHFGDGTRLSIL.

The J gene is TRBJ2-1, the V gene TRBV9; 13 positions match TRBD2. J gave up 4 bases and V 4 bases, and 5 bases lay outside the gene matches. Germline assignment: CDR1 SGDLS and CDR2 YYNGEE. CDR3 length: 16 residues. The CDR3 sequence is CASSPGLAGTYNEQFF. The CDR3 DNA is TGTGCCAGCAGCCCGGGACTAGCGGGGACATACAATGAGCAGTTCTTC.

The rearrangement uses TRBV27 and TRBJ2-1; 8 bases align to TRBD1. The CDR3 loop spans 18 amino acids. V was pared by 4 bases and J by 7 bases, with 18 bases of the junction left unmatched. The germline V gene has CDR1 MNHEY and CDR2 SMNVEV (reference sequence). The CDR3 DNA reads TGTGCCAGCAGTTCGAAGGGTAGGGCAGGGGGCGTCCTAAATGAGCAGTTCTTC. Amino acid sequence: CASSSKGRAGGVLNEQFF.

CDR3 region: CASSLGQATDTQYF. The CDR3 DNA follows: TGTGCCAGTAGTTTGGGACAGGCTACAGATACGCAGTATTTT. The chain joins TRBV19 to TRBJ2-3, with 8 nucleotides matching TRBD1. This CDR3 comprises 14 residues. V dropped 5 bases and J dropped 3; count of bases not matched to a gene: 4. Germline CDR1 LNHDA, CDR2 SQIVND (reference sequence).

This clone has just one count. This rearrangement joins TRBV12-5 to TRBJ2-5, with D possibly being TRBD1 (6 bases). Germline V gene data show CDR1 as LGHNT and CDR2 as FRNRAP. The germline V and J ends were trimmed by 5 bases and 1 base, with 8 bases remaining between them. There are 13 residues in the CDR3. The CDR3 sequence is CASGTGSQETQYF. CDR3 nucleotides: TGTGCTAGTGGTACAGGGTCCCAAGAGACCCAGTACTTC.

CDR3 DNA: TGTGCCAGCAGGACCTACAGGGCCGGAAACACCATATATTTT. As protein: CASRTYRAGNTIYF. This rearrangement joins TRBV28 to TRBJ1-3; TRBD1 might be the D (6 bases). Germline CDR1 and CDR2: MDHEN and SYDVKM. V was cut by 6 bases and J by 4 bases, with 13 bases left in between. The CDR3 is 14 amino acids.

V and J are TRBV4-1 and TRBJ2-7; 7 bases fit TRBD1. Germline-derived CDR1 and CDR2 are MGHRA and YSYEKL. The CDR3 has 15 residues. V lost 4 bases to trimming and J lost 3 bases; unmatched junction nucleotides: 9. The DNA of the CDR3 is TGCGCCAGCAGCCTACAGACAGGGACCTTCTACGAGCAGTACTTC. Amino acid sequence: CASSLQTGTFYEQYF.

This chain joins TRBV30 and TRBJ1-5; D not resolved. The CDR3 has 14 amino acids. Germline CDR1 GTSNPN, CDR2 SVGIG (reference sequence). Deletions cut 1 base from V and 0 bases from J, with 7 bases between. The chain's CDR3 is CAWSGRNSNQPQHF. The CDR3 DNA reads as TGTGCCTGGAGTGGCAGAAATAGCAATCAGCCCCAGCATTTT.

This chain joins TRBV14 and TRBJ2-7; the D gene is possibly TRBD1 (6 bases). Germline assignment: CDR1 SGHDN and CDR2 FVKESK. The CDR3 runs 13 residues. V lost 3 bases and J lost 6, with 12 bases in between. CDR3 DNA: TGTGCCAGCAGCCATTCCAGGGGAACCGAGCAGTACTTC. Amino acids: CASSHSRGTEQYF.

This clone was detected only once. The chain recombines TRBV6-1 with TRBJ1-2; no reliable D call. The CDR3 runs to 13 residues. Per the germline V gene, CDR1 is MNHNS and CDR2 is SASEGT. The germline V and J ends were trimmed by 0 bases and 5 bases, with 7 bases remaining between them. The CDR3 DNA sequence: TGTGCCAGCAGTGAAGCGGTACAGTATGGCTACACCTTC. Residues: CASSEAVQYGYTF.

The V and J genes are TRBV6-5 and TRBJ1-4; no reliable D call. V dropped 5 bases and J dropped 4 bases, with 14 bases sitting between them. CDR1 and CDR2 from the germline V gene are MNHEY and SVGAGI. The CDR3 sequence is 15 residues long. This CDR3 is CASSLNTGYNEKLFF. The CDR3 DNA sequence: TGTGCCAGCAGTCTTAACACGGGATATAATGAAAAACTGTTTTTT.

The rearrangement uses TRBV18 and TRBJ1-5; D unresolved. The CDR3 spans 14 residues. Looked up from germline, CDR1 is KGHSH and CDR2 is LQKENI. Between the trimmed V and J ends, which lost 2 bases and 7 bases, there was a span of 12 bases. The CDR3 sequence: CASSPMDAGQPQHF. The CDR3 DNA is TGTGCCAGCTCACCAATGGACGCGGGGCAGCCCCAGCATTTT.

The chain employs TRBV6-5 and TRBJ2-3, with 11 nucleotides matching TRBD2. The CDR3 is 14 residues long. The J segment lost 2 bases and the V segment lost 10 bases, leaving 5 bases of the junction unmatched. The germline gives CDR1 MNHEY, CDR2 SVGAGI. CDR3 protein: CATGTSGYTDTQYF. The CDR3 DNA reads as TGTGCCACTGGGACTAGCGGCTACACAGATACGCAGTATTTT.

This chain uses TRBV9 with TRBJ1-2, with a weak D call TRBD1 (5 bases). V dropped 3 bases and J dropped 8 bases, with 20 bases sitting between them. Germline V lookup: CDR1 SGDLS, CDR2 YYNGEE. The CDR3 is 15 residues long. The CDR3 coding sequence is TGTGCCAGCAGCGGGAGACTCGACAGAGGTTCCGGCTACACCTTC. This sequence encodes CASSGRLDRGSGYTF.